Given below is one TCR beta chain in context. Antigen specificity is unknown. The source of the sample is a study of cytomegalovirus exposure and HLA in healthy donors. Overall study: Drawn from HLA-typed donors, 83 million or so unique TCRs were held in an early data release. Study-wide findings and caveats: The authors later found TCR association rates varying by HLA locus, with DRB1 most and HLA-C fewest. Indistinguishable V segments, including TRBV6-2 and TRBV6-3, were excluded. For TCR beta chains, V- and J-gene trimming was later linked to a missense DCLRE1C variant.

J lost 2 bases, V lost 0 bases, and 6 bases had no gene match. The germline V gene has CDR1 MNHNY and CDR2 SVGAGI (reference sequence). This CDR3 has 16 amino acids. PCR was performed using 60 Vbeta and 13 Jbeta primers. The protocol was immunoSEQ multiplex PCR, while the TCRdb copy is restricted to in-frame clones and leaves out a portion. The sample lists about 210,000 clones; about 82% were seen once. The V gene is TRBV6-6, the J gene TRBJ1-2, with 7 bases that match TRBD1. What was sequenced was PBMCs. The source of this sequence is a man younger than 45 in good health and CMV-seronegative. The CDR3 spells CASSYSSGGTNYGYTF. DNA of the CDR3: TGTGCCAGCAGTTACTCATCAGGGGGAACCAACTATGGCTACACCTTC.